The present entry profiles one T cell receptor (beta chain) with its context. Free of recent acute infections or vaccinations, the donors were healthy HIV-negative adults. CD4+ cells underwent separation, giving CD45RA+ naive and CD45RA-negative memory subsets. The CDR3 contains 11 residues. The germline V gene has CDR1 MNHNY and CDR2 SVGAGI (reference sequence). V was clipped by 2 bases and J by 8 bases, with 3 bases between them. The data belong to a study of shared clonotypes between healthy human individuals. At the level of the study: The study enrolled a couple of women and a few men aged 18 to 49.

Once extracted for a subset, genomic DNA was divided evenly among several immunoSEQ plates. The method was immunoSEQ multiplex PCR; TCRdb's version includes in-frame clones alone and lacks a portion of them. The sample yields 2 million or so clones, approximately 95% seen once. This TCR came from a man younger than 35 in good health. V is TRBV6-6 and J is TRBJ1-4; no definite D call. Sample: naive CD4+ T cells sorted from blood. Subset described: CD45RA+ positively selected. CDR3 in amino acids: CASSYQEKLFF. CDR3 DNA sequence: TGTGCCAGCAGTTACCAGGAAAAACTGTTTTTT.